This T cell receptor beta chain was identified in a study of blood T cell repertoires in COVID-19 (TCRdb year 2020). Some background on the complete study: Collaborator samples came from the United States, Italy and Spain and covered acute and convalescent phases of COVID-19. Where available, HLA class I and class II types were taken from metadata supplied by the sample provider and were not determined by assay-based typing. The prospective study material was composed of cDNA or gDNA derived from T cells, B-cell-depleted T cells, or PBMCs. The sample metadata nearly always contained a de-identified subject ID, COVID-19 status, age in years and sex. The repertoires were released in a freely available public database intended as a resource for research on the immune response to SARS-CoV-2. The samples were drawn from two sources: the first 160 participants of the ongoing ImmuneRACE study, and 1,000 to 1,500 subjects contributed by 6 global collaborators. The dataset comprised deeply sampled blood TCRbeta repertoires from subjects exposed to, actively infected with, or recovered from COVID-19.

Turning to this clone: The specificity of this receptor is unknown. Base qualities are not at hand, and no much larger clone is one base apart.

The CDR3, from cysteine to phenylalanine, totals 14 residues. The CDR3 DNA has 42 bases and is translated from base 1. A distance of 16 bases separates the germline ends of V and J, which lose 3 bases and 5 bases respectively. The germline V gene (reference sequence) provides CDR1 DFQATT and CDR2 SNEGSKA. The immunoSEQ Assay, a bias-controlled multiplex PCR, was used to amplify TCRbeta CDR3 regions from genomic DNA. The paper's processing steps were these. Nucleated cell counts per sample were estimated from amplification of reference gene primers within the assay. Sequence reads were collapsed and filtered to measure the absolute abundance of every unique TCRbeta CDR3 rearrangement. For each sample, productive Simpson clonality was calculated as the square root of Simpson's diversity index across productive rearrangements. TCRdb obtained this table from immuneACCESS and retained in-frame rearrangements with V and J assigned. These tables miss some clones; where compared with another copy, unresolved V genes account for less than half of the shortfall, and the remainder is unexplained. V and J calls and clone size are given by that table; D and trimming were obtained from the DNA. The sample table holds 200,000 to 300,000 clones, of which 85% to 90% were seen once. About 1% of the sample lies in the top ten.

Participants in the prospective study were enrolled through a virtual design, were aged about 18 to 90 years, and lived in approximately 25 United States geographic areas. In the prospective study, cohorts were assigned on the basis of participant-reported clinical history obtained from a screening survey and a study questionnaire. Exposed participants had been in contact, within 2 weeks of entering the study, with a person who had a PCR-confirmed or clinician-diagnosed case of COVID-19. Mobile phlebotomists in the prospective study collected whole blood, serum and a nasopharyngeal or oropharyngeal swab from every participant. Participants in the prospective study had the option to provide additional blood draws and questionnaires over a roughly 2-month period. Before DNA extraction, blood samples from the prospective study were shipped at room temperature or frozen. Summary of the overall study and its limitations: The quantity of clinical and demographic metadata differed by source and by participant and was supplied without curation.

The receptor's source is a middle-aged man who had been exposed to COVID-19. Sequenced input: PBMCs or T cells enriched from blood (not recorded which). The chain joins TRBV20-1 to TRBJ2-5; the D gene is perhaps TRBD2, from 6 matching bases. The CDR3 is CSASVAGYGETQYF. In nucleotide form, the sequence is TGCAGTGCTAGTGTGGCGGGATATGGGGAGACCCAGTACTTC.